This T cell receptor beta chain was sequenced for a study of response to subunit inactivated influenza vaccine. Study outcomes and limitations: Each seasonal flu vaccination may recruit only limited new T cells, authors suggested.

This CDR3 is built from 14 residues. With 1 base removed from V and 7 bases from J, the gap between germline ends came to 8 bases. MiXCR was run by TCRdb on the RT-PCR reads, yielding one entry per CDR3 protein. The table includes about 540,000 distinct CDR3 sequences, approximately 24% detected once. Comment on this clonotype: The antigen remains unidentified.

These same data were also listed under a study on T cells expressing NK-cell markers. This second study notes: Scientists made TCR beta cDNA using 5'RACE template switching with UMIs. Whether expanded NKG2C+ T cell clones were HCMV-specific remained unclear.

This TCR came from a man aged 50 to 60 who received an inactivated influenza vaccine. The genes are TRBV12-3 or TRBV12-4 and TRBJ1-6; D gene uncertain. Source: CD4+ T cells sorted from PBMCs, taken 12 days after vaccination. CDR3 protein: CASSLVGTNSPLHF. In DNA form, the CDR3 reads TGTGCCAGCAGTTTAGTGGGCACAAATTCACCCCTCCACTTT.